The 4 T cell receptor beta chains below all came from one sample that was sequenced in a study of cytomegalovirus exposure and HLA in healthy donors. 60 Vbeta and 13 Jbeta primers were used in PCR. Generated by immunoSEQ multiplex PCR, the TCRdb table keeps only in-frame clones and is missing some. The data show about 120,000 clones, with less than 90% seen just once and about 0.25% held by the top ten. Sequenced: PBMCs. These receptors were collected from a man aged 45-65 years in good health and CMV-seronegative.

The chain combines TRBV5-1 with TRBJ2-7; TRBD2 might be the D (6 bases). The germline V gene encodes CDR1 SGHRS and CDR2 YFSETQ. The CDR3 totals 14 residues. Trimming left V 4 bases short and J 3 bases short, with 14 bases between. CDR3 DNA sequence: TGCGCCAGCAGCACGGAGGGGACGGGCTACGAGCAGTACTTC. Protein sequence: CASSTEGTGYEQYF.

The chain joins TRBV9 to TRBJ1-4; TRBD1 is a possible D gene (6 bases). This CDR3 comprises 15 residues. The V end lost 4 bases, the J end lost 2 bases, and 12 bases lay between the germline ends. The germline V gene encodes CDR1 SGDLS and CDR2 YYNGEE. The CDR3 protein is CASSPRGGTNEKLFF. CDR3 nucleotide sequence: TGTGCCAGCAGCCCGAGGGGGGGGACTAATGAAAAACTGTTTTTT. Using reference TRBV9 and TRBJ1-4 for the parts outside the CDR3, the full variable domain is DSGVTQTPKHLITATGQRVTLRCSPRSGDLSVYWYQQSLDQGLQFLIQYYNGEERAKGNILERFSAQQFPDLHSELNLSSLELGDSALYFCASSPRGGTNEKLFFGSGTQLSVL.

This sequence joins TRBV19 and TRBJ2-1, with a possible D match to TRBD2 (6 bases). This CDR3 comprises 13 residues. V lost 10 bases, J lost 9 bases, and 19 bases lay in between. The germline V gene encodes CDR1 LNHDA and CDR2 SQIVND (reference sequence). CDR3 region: CATSRAPEGEQFF. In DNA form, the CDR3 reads TGTGCCACCTCTCGGGCTCCGGAGGGTGAGCAGTTCTTC.

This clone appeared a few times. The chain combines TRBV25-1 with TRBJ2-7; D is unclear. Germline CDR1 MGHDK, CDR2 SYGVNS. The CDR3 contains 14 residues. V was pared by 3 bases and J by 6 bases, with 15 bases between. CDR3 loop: CASSDYSTVSEQYF. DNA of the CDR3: TGTGCCAGCAGTGATTATTCCACGGTCTCCGAGCAGTACTTC.